This TCR beta chain was retrieved from a study of CD8 T cells in ankylosing spondylitis. Study-wide results and caveats: A TCR beta motif made of eight highly homologous variants seemed typical of ankylosing spondylitis blood. Existing reports had already noted some motif variants in reactive arthritis synovial fluid and blood. Disease-linked clones were reportedly significantly enriched in matched ankylosing spondylitis synovial fluid.

This clonotype was counted at least ten times. Its matching antigen is unknown. The ends were cut back, 0 bases at V and 3 bases at J, with 12 bases in the middle. The CDR3 contains 16 residues. In germline, CDR1 is SEHNR, CDR2 FQNEAQ (reference sequence). TCR beta libraries were made by quantitative 5'-RACE with molecular barcodes. Using its own MiXCR run on the 5' RACE reads, TCRdb lists one record per CDR3 protein. Among more than 400,000 distinct CDR3 sequences listed, 5.3% were seen once. The source material was blood, either unsorted or a sorted T cell fraction (not recorded which). The sequence was collected from a male donor with ankylosing spondylitis. The chain couples TRBV7-9 to TRBJ2-1; D not certain. The CDR3 bases are TGTGCCAGCAGCTTAGCGTCCACGGGCTACTACAATGAGCAGTTCTTC. It yields the protein CASSLASTGYYNEQFF.